Reported below is one T cell receptor (beta chain). Its antigen is not identified. This record belongs to a study of cytomegalovirus exposure and HLA in healthy donors. Study-wide context: The study's early data release held around 85 million unique TCRs from HLA-typed donors. Broader study findings: Among TCR beta chains of equal frequency, HLA-associated ones were more clonally expanded in a later analysis. Later analysis identified a missense DCLRE1C variant that was linked to TCR beta V- and J-gene trimming. Generally TCR sequences proved uncommon, though certain public TCRs appeared in numerous donors.

Primers: 60 Vbeta forward and 13 Jbeta reverse. The repertoire was sequenced with immunoSEQ multiplex PCR; TCRdb's copy has only in-frame clones and lacks some. The top ten hold 1.5% to 2% of the sample, which has some 200,000 clones, 60% to 80% seen once. The germline CDR1 and CDR2 sequences are SGDLS and YYNGEE. This CDR3 contains 14 residues. The V segment lost 3 bases and the J segment 12 bases; nucleotides outside the gene matches: 12. Sequenced material: PBMCs. The rearrangement links TRBV9 to TRBJ2-1, with 7 bases aligning to TRBD1. The TCR comes from a man aged 18-30 years in good health and CMV-seronegative. This chain's CDR3 is CASSEDRAVIRQFF. The CDR3 nucleotides read TGTGCCAGCAGCGAAGACAGGGCGGTGATTCGGCAGTTCTTC.